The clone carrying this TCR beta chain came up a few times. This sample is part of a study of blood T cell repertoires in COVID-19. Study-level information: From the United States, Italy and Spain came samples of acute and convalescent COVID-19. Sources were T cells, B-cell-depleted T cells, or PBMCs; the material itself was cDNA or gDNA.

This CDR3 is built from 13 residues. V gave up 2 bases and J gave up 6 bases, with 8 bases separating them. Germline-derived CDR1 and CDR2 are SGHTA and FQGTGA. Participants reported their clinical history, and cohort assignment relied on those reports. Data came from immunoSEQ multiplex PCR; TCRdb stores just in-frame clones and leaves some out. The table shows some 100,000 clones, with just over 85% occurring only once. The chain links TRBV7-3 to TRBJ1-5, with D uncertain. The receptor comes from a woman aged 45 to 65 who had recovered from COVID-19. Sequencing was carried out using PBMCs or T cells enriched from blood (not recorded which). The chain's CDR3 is CASSLEAGQPQHF. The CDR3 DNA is TGTGCCAGCAGCTTAGAGGCGGGTCAGCCCCAGCATTTT.